What follows describes a single T cell receptor (beta chain). Methods used by the authors: Nucleated cell number was recorded as an estimate derived from reference gene primer amplification. Data came from immunoSEQ multiplex PCR; TCRdb stores just in-frame clones and leaves some out. D and trimming were read from the DNA, whereas the V and J calls and clone size are those reported in that table. The profile shows roughly 16,000 clones, less than 80% of them singletons. This CDR3 spans 14 amino acids. Trimming at V came to 2 bases and at J to 2 bases, leaving 1 base not matched to a gene. The germline gives CDR1 SGHTA, CDR2 FQGNSA. These data are taken from a study of blood T cell repertoires in COVID-19. Overall study context: Specimens from acute and convalescent COVID-19 originated in the United States, Italy and Spain. The cDNA or gDNA used as material had been derived from T cells, B-cell-depleted T cells, or PBMCs.

This TCR was sampled from a man between 65 and 80 years old with active or convalescent COVID-19. The sequencing sample was made of peripheral blood. The rearrangement uses TRBV7-2 and TRBJ2-7; 9 bases fit TRBD2. This CDR3 is CASSLSGGTYEQYF. The CDR3 DNA follows: TGTGCCAGCAGCTTAAGCGGGGGGACCTACGAGCAGTACTTC.